This entry lists 14 T cell receptor beta chains sequenced from one sample in a study of a mutant IDH1 vaccine in newly diagnosed glioma. Time point given: week 5, during vaccination. Topical imiquimod accompanied each vaccine dose, which consisted of 300 ug of mutant IDH1 20-mer peptide. Produced via immunoSEQ multiplex PCR; TCRdb's table is partial and in-frame only. The data contain 45,000 to 60,000 clones, more than 70% of them singletons. These TCRs' antigens remain unknown. The sample was PBMCs, taken from a glioma patient whose treatment included an IDH1 peptide vaccine. Receptors were obtained from a man aged 50-59 years with glioma.

The chain links TRBV5-4 to TRBJ2-3, with 10 bases that match TRBD2. CDR1 is SGHNT, CDR2 YYREEE, per germline (reference sequence). This CDR3 has 15 amino acids. The junction had 5 bases not matched to a gene; V was cut back by 3 bases and J by 4 bases. This CDR3 is CASSYSGGWADTQYF. CDR3 nucleotide sequence: TGTGCCAGCAGCTATAGCGGGGGGTGGGCAGATACGCAGTATTTT.

The V gene is TRBV7-8, the J gene TRBJ1-2; TRBD1 is a possible D gene (5 bases). Germline loops: CDR1 SGHVS, CDR2 FQNEAQ. Trimming pared 3 bases from V and 0 bases from J, leaving 11 bases between. This CDR3 contains 15 residues. CDR3 amino acids: CASSFRDGSNYGYTF. In nucleotides, the CDR3 is TGTGCCAGCAGCTTCCGGGACGGATCTAACTATGGCTACACCTTC.

The table lists this clone with a few counts. The J gene is TRBJ1-2, the V gene TRBV5-5, with D possibly matching TRBD1 (6 bases). Trimming removed 4 bases at V and 4 bases at J, with 11 bases between. From germline, CDR1 is SGHKS and CDR2 YYEKEE (reference sequence). The CDR3 spans 13 residues. This CDR3 is CASSRTDGYGYTF. The DNA of the CDR3 is TGTGCCAGCAGCAGGACAGACGGCTATGGCTACACCTTC.

The chain carries TRBV23-1 and TRBJ2-3; 7 bases fit TRBD1. TRBV23-1 is placed among ORFs of uncertain function. CDR3 length: 17 residues. V trimming: 7 bases; J trimming: 2 bases; junction bases outside the gene matches: 15. CDR3 sequence (DNA): TGCGCCAGCATCAGTATTCCCCGAGGGGGCCTCACAGATACGCAGTATTTT. Protein: CASISIPRGGLTDTQYF.

The chain is built from TRBV5-4 and TRBJ1-1; 8 nucleotides line up with TRBD1. This CDR3 comprises 14 residues. V lost 2 bases and J lost 8; bases outside the gene matches: 8. Looked up from germline, CDR1 is SGHNT and CDR2 is YYREEE (reference sequence). The CDR3 sequence is CASSLEGQGREAFF. As DNA, the CDR3 is TGTGCCAGCAGCTTAGAAGGACAGGGTAGGGAAGCTTTCTTT.

This clone was observed a handful of times. The chain carries TRBV15 and TRBJ1-1, with D perhaps TRBD1 (6 bases). This CDR3 contains 14 residues. Germline V gene data show CDR1 as LNHNV and CDR2 as YYDKDF (reference sequence). V was clipped by 1 base and J by 3 bases, with 9 bases between them. CDR3 residues: CATSRGQDYTEAFF. Written as DNA, the CDR3 is TGTGCCACCAGCAGAGGACAGGACTACACTGAAGCTTTCTTT.

The chain uses TRBV7-6 and TRBJ1-1, with a tentative D call TRBD1 (5 bases). V was pared by 5 bases and J by 4 bases, with 17 bases between. The CDR3 covers 15 residues. CDR1 is SGHVS, CDR2 FNYEAQ, per germline. The CDR3 region is CASSPPKQGGTEAFF. The DNA of the CDR3 is TGTGCCAGCAGCCCCCCGAAGCAGGGTGGCACTGAAGCTTTCTTT. The whole variable domain, remainder taken from reference TRBV7-6 and TRBJ1-1, is GAGVSQSPRYKVTKRGQDVALRCDPISGHVSLYWYRQALGQGPEFLTYFNYEAQQDKSGLPNDRFSAERPEGSISTLTIQRTEQRDSAMYRCASSPPKQGGTEAFFGQGTRLTVV.

This clone was observed a few times. The CDR3 DNA sequence: TGTGCCAGCAGCTCGACGGTGTATAGCAATCAGCCCCAGCATTTT. This encodes CASSSTVYSNQPQHF. The V gene is TRBV27, the J gene TRBJ1-5; D gene unclear. Germline assignment: CDR1 MNHEY and CDR2 SMNVEV (reference sequence). The ends were cut back, 6 bases at V and 0 bases at J, with 12 bases in the middle. This CDR3 is 15 amino acids long.

The J gene is TRBJ1-5, the V gene TRBV6-5, with D unresolved. The germline CDR1 and CDR2 sequences are MNHEY and SVGAGI. CDR3 length: 14 residues. Between the trimmed V and J ends, which lost 2 bases and 2 bases, there was a span of 7 bases. CDR3 residues: CASSYGGRNQPQHF. The DNA of the CDR3 is TGTGCCAGCAGTTACGGCGGTCGCAATCAGCCCCAGCATTTT.

The rearrangement joins TRBV4-1 to TRBJ1-1; 12 bases map to TRBD1. The CDR3 contains 17 residues. Per germline, CDR1 MGHRA and CDR2 YSYEKL. Trimming cost V 4 bases and J 1 base; bases outside gene matches: 7. The CDR3 here is CASSLGTGGLTNTEAFF. The CDR3, as DNA: TGCGCCAGCAGCCTGGGGACAGGGGGCCTAACGAACACTGAAGCTTTCTTT.

The rearrangement uses TRBV25-1 and TRBJ1-2, with D uncertain. Germline-derived CDR1 and CDR2 are MGHDK and SYGVNS. This CDR3 has 14 amino acids. The V gene lost 4 bases and the J gene lost 4 bases, with 13 bases spanning the gap. CDR3 region: CASSAGRTSYGYTF. The CDR3 DNA is TGTGCCAGCAGTGCCGGACGGACCTCCTATGGCTACACCTTC.

This clone came up a few times. The CDR3 sequence is CASQGASNQPQHF. The CDR3 DNA sequence: TGTGCCTCCCAGGGGGCAAGCAATCAGCCCCAGCATTTT. This chain joins TRBV30 and TRBJ1-5, with 8 bases aligning to TRBD1. Per germline, CDR1 GTSNPN and CDR2 SVGIG (reference sequence). This CDR3 is built from 13 residues. V shed 7 bases, J shed 1 base, and the junction held 3 bases outside the gene matches. The full variable domain, with the rest looked up from reference TRBV30 and TRBJ1-5, is SQTIHQWPATLVQPVGSPLSLECTVEGTSNPNLYWYRQAAGRGLQLLFYSVGIGQISSEVPQNLSASRPQDRQFILSSKKLLLSDSGFYLCASQGASNQPQHFGDGTRLSIL.

The chain links TRBV27 to TRBJ2-7; D is possibly TRBD1 or TRBD2 (5 bases each). The ends were cut back, 7 bases at V and 3 bases at J, with 19 bases in the middle. CDR1 is MNHEY, CDR2 SMNVEV, per germline (reference sequence). The CDR3 spans 15 residues. CDR3 DNA sequence: TGTGCCAGCAAATCCGGACCGGGGCGTCTCTACGAGCAGTACTTC. This sequence encodes CASKSGPGRLYEQYF.

The chain carries TRBV7-2 and TRBJ2-7; 11 bases align to TRBD1. Germline V gene lookup returns CDR1 SGHTA and CDR2 FQGNSA. The CDR3 extends over 15 amino acids. Trimming took 5 bases from V and 3 from J; bases not matched to a gene: 6. The CDR3, as DNA: TGTGCCAGCAGCCCCTCCGGGACAGGGGGCTACGAGCAGTACTTC. It encodes CASSPSGTGGYEQYF.